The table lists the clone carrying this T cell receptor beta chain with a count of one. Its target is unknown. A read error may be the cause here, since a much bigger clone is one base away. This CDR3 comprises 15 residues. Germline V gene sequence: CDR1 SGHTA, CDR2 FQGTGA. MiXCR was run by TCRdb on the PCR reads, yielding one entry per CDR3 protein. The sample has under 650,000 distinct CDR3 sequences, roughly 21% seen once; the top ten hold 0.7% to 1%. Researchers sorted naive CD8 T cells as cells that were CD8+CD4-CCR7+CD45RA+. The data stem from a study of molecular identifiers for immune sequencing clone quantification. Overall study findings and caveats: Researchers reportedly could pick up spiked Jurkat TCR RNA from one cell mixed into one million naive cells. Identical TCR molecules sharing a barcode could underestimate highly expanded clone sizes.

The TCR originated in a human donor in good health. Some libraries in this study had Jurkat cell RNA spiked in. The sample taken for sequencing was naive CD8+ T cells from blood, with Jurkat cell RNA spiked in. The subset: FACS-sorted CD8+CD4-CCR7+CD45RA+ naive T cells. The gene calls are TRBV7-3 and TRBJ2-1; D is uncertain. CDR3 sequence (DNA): TGTGCCAGCAGCTCGATTGAGAGCTCCCACAATGAGCAGTTCTTC. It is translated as CASSSIESSHNEQFF.